Each of the 24 T cell receptor beta chains below was sequenced from the same sample in a study of glioma-infiltrating T cells. TCR alpha and beta CDR3 regions were amplified from RNA using iRepertoire nested multiplex PCR. TCRdb analysed the multiplex PCR reads with MiXCR anew, one entry per CDR3 protein. The sample lists a few hundred thousand distinct CDR3 sequences; approximately 42% were seen once. Sequencing input: glioma tissue, nonneoplastic brain tissue, or PBMCs (not recorded which). These receptor sequences come from a human donor with low-grade glioma or glioblastoma, undergoing nonglioma brain surgery, or in good health (not recorded which).

This clonotype was counted only a few times. This rearrangement joins TRBV2 to TRBJ2-3; D call uncertain. Germline CDR1 reads SNHLY; CDR2 reads FYNNEI. The CDR3 is made up of 15 amino acids. The V and J ends lost 8 bases and 0 bases respectively, with 15 bases between them. The chain's CDR3 is CASSAPSTSTDTQYF. In nucleotides, the CDR3 is TGTGCCAGCTCTGCCCCTAGTACTAGCACAGATACGCAGTATTTT. The full variable domain, completed using reference TRBV2 and TRBJ2-3, is EPEVTQTPSHQVTQMGQEVILRCVPISNHLYFYWYRQILGQKVEFLVSFYNNEISEKSEIFDDQFSVERPDGSNFTLKIRSTKLEDSAMYFCASSAPSTSTDTQYFGPGTRLTVL.

This clonotype came up many times. The CDR3 protein is CSANSRGEKGYEQYF. Here the CDR3 DNA reads TGCAGTGCCAATTCTAGAGGGGAAAAAGGCTACGAGCAGTACTTC. The chain uses TRBV20-1 and TRBJ2-7; perhaps D is TRBD1 or TRBD2 (5 bases each). V dropped 6 bases and J dropped 3 bases, with 21 bases sitting between them. This CDR3 contains 15 residues. Germline assignment: CDR1 DFQATT and CDR2 SNEGSKA (reference sequence).

This clonotype appeared a few times. This chain uses TRBV7-2 with TRBJ2-7; D is undetermined. The V gene's germline CDR1 is SGHTA and CDR2 FQGNSA. The CDR3 is 14 residues long. V shed 1 base and J shed 4 bases, with 11 bases lying between them. For the CDR3, the DNA is TGTGCCAGCAGCTTAGACGGCGCAGATTACGAGCAGTACTTC. Its protein is CASSLDGADYEQYF.

The V gene is TRBV20-1, the J gene TRBJ2-5; no reliable D call. Trimming took 7 bases from V and 5 from J, leaving 14 bases between them. Germline CDR1 and CDR2: DFQATT and SNEGSKA (reference sequence). This CDR3 spans 12 amino acids. CDR3 nucleotides: TGCAGTGGTGAGACCCCTGGGGAGACCCAGTACTTC. This gives the protein CSGETPGETQYF.

This rearrangement joins TRBV20-1 to TRBJ2-1; weak D call: TRBD2 (6 bases). Germline loops: CDR1 DFQATT, CDR2 SNEGSKA (reference sequence). The germline V and J ends were trimmed by 0 bases and 3 bases, with 9 bases remaining between them. The CDR3 is 14 amino acids. This chain's CDR3 is CSARDGTDYNEQFF. CDR3 sequence (DNA): TGCAGTGCTAGAGACGGGACTGACTACAATGAGCAGTTCTTC.

This clonotype showed up just once. The gene calls are TRBV20-1 and TRBJ2-3; D is uncertain. The CDR3 runs to 14 residues. CDR1 and CDR2 (germline): DFQATT, SNEGSKA (reference sequence). The V gene lost 4 bases and the J gene lost 5 bases, with 16 bases spanning the gap. The CDR3 nucleotides are TGCAGTGCTACGCATGGGGTGGTCAAAGATACGCAGTATTTT. Encoded protein: CSATHGVVKDTQYF.

This rearrangement joins TRBV5-1 to TRBJ2-1, with unresolved D. V dropped 1 base and J dropped 0 bases, with 17 bases sitting between them. Germline V gene sequence: CDR1 SGHRS, CDR2 YFSETQ. The CDR3 extends over 18 amino acids. The CDR3 region has the DNA TGCGCCAGCAGCTTGTTATTACACGTGGCAAGCTCCTACAATGAGCAGTTCTTC. As protein: CASSLLLHVASSYNEQFF.

CDR3 in amino acids: CASSLAPLGGAVYYEQYF. CDR3 nucleotides: TGTGCCAGCAGCTTAGCCCCGCTAGGTGGGGCAGTGTACTACGAGCAGTACTTC. V and J are TRBV7-6 and TRBJ2-7, with D perhaps matching TRBD1 (5 bases). CDR3 length equals 18 residues. The germline V gene encodes CDR1 SGHVS and CDR2 FNYEAQ. V was shortened by 0 bases and J by 3 bases, with 21 bases between the two germline ends.

This clonotype was seen at least ten times. The rearrangement uses TRBV4-3 and TRBJ2-7; TRBD2 might be the D (6 bases). Germline assignment: CDR1 LGHNA and CDR2 YSLEER. Trimming took 1 base from V and 3 from J, leaving 10 bases between them. The CDR3 consists of 14 residues. The CDR3 DNA sequence: TGCGCCAGCAGCCAAGCGGGAGCGGGCTACGAGCAGTACTTC. Its translation: CASSQAGAGYEQYF.

The rearrangement joins TRBV28 to TRBJ2-2; tentatively, D is TRBD1 (5 bases). The germline V gene encodes CDR1 MDHEN and CDR2 SYDVKM. Trimming left V 6 bases short and J 4 bases short, with 15 bases between. This CDR3 spans 15 amino acids. The CDR3 bases are TGTGCCAGCAGGCTCCAGGGTCTATTCACCGGGGAGCTGTTTTTT. Amino acid sequence: CASRLQGLFTGELFF.

This clonotype was detected once. The rearrangement joins TRBV7-8 to TRBJ1-2; weak D call: TRBD1 (5 bases). V was cut by 4 bases and J by 3 bases, with 15 bases left in between. The germline V gene encodes CDR1 SGHVS and CDR2 FQNEAQ. This CDR3 is built from 15 residues. The CDR3 spells CASSSWSGAHYGYTF. CDR3 DNA sequence: TGTGCCAGCAGCTCATGGTCCGGGGCGCACTATGGCTACACCTTC.

As concerns this clonotype: This may be a read error: a much more frequent sequence differs by one nucleotide. For the CDR3, the DNA is TGTGCCAGCACAAAGGCGGGTTCCGCAGATACGCAGTATTTT. Translated: CASTKAGSADTQYF. The J gene is TRBJ2-3, the V gene TRBV6-2 or TRBV6-3, with a possible D match to TRBD2 (5 bases). Trimming shortened V by 7 bases and J by 4 bases, and 15 bases separated the two germline ends. CDR1 is MNHEY, CDR2 SVGEGT, per germline. The length of the CDR3 is 14 residues.

This clonotype occurred many times. The J gene is TRBJ2-7, the V gene TRBV27; D possibly corresponds to TRBD2 (6 bases). Per germline, CDR1 MNHEY and CDR2 SMNVEV (reference sequence). This CDR3 is 14 amino acids long. Trimming pared 3 bases from V and 6 bases from J, leaving 15 bases between. In DNA, the CDR3 is TGTGCCAGCAGTTTCGATAGGGGAGGACGCGAGCAGTACTTC. It is translated as CASSFDRGGREQYF.

In regard to this clonotype: This could be a read error, since a much larger clone is one nucleotide away. This chain connects TRBV6-9 to TRBJ1-1; maybe TRBD1 (5 bases). Trimming took 4 bases from V and 2 from J, leaving 20 bases between them. Per germline, CDR1 MNHGY and CDR2 SVAAGI. The CDR3 spans 17 residues. CDR3 amino acids: CASSLISFVGTNTEAFF. The CDR3 region has the DNA TGTGCCAGCAGTTTAATATCTTTCGTGGGGACTAACACTGAAGCTTTCTTT.

The rearrangement links TRBV28 to TRBJ1-5; TRBD1 aligns across 7 bases. The CDR3 is 14 amino acids. V lost 3 bases to trimming and J lost 4 bases; unmatched junction nucleotides: 3. Germline V CDR1 and CDR2: MDHEN, SYDVKM. The CDR3 region is CASSLGTANQPQHF. In nucleotides, the CDR3 is TGTGCCAGCAGTTTGGGGACAGCAAATCAGCCCCAGCATTTT.

The chain employs TRBV7-2 and TRBJ2-1; 8 bases match TRBD2. The CDR3 contains 18 residues. Germline lookup yields CDR1 SGHTA and CDR2 FQGNSA. J gave up 1 base and V 0 bases, and 8 bases lay outside the gene matches. CDR3 bases: TGTGCCAGCAGCTTAGCCGACTATAGCGGGACTTCCTACAATGAGCAGTTCTTC. It is translated as CASSLADYSGTSYNEQFF.

The V and J genes are TRBV7-2 and TRBJ2-5, with D possibly TRBD1 on 6 matching bases. Trimming took off 5 bases at V and 5 bases at J, with 15 bases between the two ends. Germline lookup yields CDR1 SGHTA and CDR2 FQGNSA. The CDR3 loop spans 14 amino acids. The CDR3 sequence is CASSKQGTAETQYF. CDR3 DNA: TGTGCCAGCAGCAAACAGGGTACGGCGGAGACCCAGTACTTC. The whole variable domain, remainder taken from reference TRBV7-2 and TRBJ2-5, is GAGVSQSPSNKVTEKGKDVELRCDPISGHTALYWYRQSLGQGLEFLIYFQGNSAPDKSGLPSDRFSAERTGGSVSTLTIQRTQQEDSAVYLCASSKQGTAETQYFGPGTRLLVL.

The chain is built from TRBV7-2 and TRBJ2-2; no firm D call. V lost 1 base, J lost 3 bases, and 9 bases lay in between. The germline V gene has CDR1 SGHTA and CDR2 FQGNSA. This CDR3 is built from 15 residues. CDR3 in DNA: TGTGCCAGCAGCTTAGTGGTGCAGGACACCGGGGAGCTGTTTTTT. Translated: CASSLVVQDTGELFF.

This clonotype appeared a few times. J is TRBJ1-5 and V is TRBV20-1; D remains unclear. With 7 bases removed from V and 4 bases from J, the gap between germline ends came to 14 bases. The CDR3 consists of 13 residues. Germline V CDR1 and CDR2: DFQATT, SNEGSKA (reference sequence). CDR3 nucleotide sequence: TGCAGTGTGGGAGGCGATGGAAATCAGCCCCAGCATTTT. Protein product: CSVGGDGNQPQHF.

The V call is TRBV15, the J call TRBJ2-7, with TRBD1 matching 7 bases. Trimming cost V 9 bases and J 6 bases; bases outside gene matches: 8. In germline, CDR1 is LNHNV, CDR2 YYDKDF (reference sequence). CDR3 length: 12 amino acids. The CDR3 DNA reads as TGTGCCACGGCTAGAGGGGGCGGCGAGCAGTACTTC. Residues: CATARGGGEQYF.

V usage is TRBV20-1 and J usage is TRBJ2-5, with TRBD2 matching 9 bases. The CDR3 spans 17 residues. Germline V lookup: CDR1 DFQATT, CDR2 SNEGSKA (reference sequence). Germline trimming cut 5 bases from V and 2 bases from J; bases unmatched to any gene: 15. CDR3 sequence (DNA): TGCAGTGCTCTTCGTCTGACTAGCGGAGATATACAAGAGACCCAGTACTTC. As protein: CSALRLTSGDIQETQYF.

To note about this clonotype: Just one base apart from a much larger clone, this may be a read error. The chain has TRBV20-1 and TRBJ2-1; D might be TRBD1 or TRBD2, each matching 5 bases. This CDR3 spans 12 amino acids. The germline V gene encodes CDR1 DFQATT and CDR2 SNEGSKA (reference sequence). The V end lost 7 bases, the J end lost 3 bases, and 10 bases lay between the germline ends. The CDR3 DNA reads as TGCAGTGTCAGGGAGATCTACAATGAGCAGTTCTTC. Its translation: CSVREIYNEQFF.

The chain has TRBV4-1 and TRBJ2-7; D unclear. The CDR3 is 15 amino acids. CDR1 is MGHRA, CDR2 YSYEKL, per germline. Trimming pared 1 base from V and 1 base from J, leaving 11 bases between. CDR3 nucleotide sequence: TGCGCCAGCAGCCAAGTTGCTAGTTCGTCCTACGAGCAGTACTTC. Protein: CASSQVASSSYEQYF.

Remarks on this clonotype: This may be a read error, as it is one base from a much larger clone. This sequence joins TRBV6-5 and TRBJ2-1, with 11 nucleotides matching TRBD2. Germline CDR1 MNHEY, CDR2 SVGAGI. The V segment lost 2 bases and the J segment 5 bases; nucleotides outside the gene matches: 5. CDR3 length: 16 residues. The CDR3: CASSYQELAGDNEQFF. The CDR3 DNA reads as TGTGCCAGCAGTTACCAGGAACTAGCGGGGGACAATGAGCAGTTCTTC.